These 11 T cell receptor beta chains share one sample of origin, sequenced in a study of response to subunit inactivated influenza vaccine (dated by TCRdb to the late 2010s). Libraries were constructed by RT-PCR. Sequencer: Illumina HiSeq 2500. The public reads were reprocessed in TCRdb via fastp at Q25 and MiXCR, keeping in-frame beta chains. Rows are combined by CDR3 protein, so each entry shows the most common genes and DNA. This sample comprises hundreds of thousands of distinct CDR3 sequences, around 15% of them detected only once. Jointly, the top ten make up 7.5% to 8% of the sample. The sequencing used PBMCs from blood, collected 14 days before vaccination. All receptors come from a man over 45 who received an inactivated influenza vaccine. Donor details come from another sample of the same person, matched by shared clones.

This chain connects TRBV18 to TRBJ2-7; 7 bases align to TRBD2. The CDR3 is 15 residues long. CDR1 and CDR2 from the germline V gene are KGHSH and LQKENI. Germline trimming cut 3 bases from V and 7 bases from J; bases unmatched to any gene: 12. For the CDR3, the DNA is TGTGCCAGCTCACCCTCGGGGGGTCCCACCGGAGAGCAGTACTTC. This sequence encodes CASSPSGGPTGEQYF.

The chain recombines TRBV30 with TRBJ2-2; a weak D match, TRBD1 (6 bases). The germline V and J ends were trimmed by 3 bases and 5 bases, with 19 bases remaining between them. Germline CDR1 reads GTSNPN; CDR2 reads SVGIG (reference sequence). The CDR3 extends over 16 amino acids. The CDR3 reads CAWSLSHHRETGELFF. CDR3 sequence (DNA): TGTGCCTGGAGCTTGTCCCACCACAGGGAAACCGGGGAGCTGTTTTTT.

This chain joins TRBV5-1 and TRBJ2-3, with D perhaps TRBD2 (5 bases). The CDR3 is 13 residues long. Deletions cut 4 bases from V and 2 bases from J, with 8 bases between. CDR1 SGHRS and CDR2 YFSETQ come from the germline V gene. CDR3: CASSSRDTDTQYF. Here the CDR3 DNA reads TGCGCCAGCAGCAGCCGGGACACAGATACGCAGTATTTT.

CDR3 sequence (DNA): TGTGCCAGCAGGTACAGGGCCGGCGGCTATGGCTACACCTTC. The encoded protein is CASRYRAGGYGYTF. This chain connects TRBV5-4 to TRBJ1-2, with D tentatively TRBD1 (6 bases). The V end was cut by 5 bases, the J end by 4 bases, with 15 bases between. The CDR3 consists of 14 residues. CDR1 is SGHNT, CDR2 YYREEE, per germline (reference sequence).

The rearrangement uses TRBV20-1 and TRBJ2-3; TRBD1 is a possible D gene (6 bases). The CDR3 consists of 16 residues. The V end was cut by 3 bases, the J end by 0 bases, with 16 bases between. From germline, CDR1 is DFQATT and CDR2 SNEGSKA (reference sequence). CDR3 DNA: TGCAGTGCTAGTCGGATACGGGACACTAGCACAGATACGCAGTATTTT. Protein product: CSASRIRDTSTDTQYF.

This clonotype was found a few times. This chain connects TRBV7-9 to TRBJ2-1; 8 bases agree with TRBD2. The CDR3 runs 14 residues. In germline, CDR1 is SEHNR, CDR2 FQNEAQ (reference sequence). V dropped 4 bases and J dropped 10; count of bases not matched to a gene: 9. CDR3 in amino acids: CASSSTGGAGEQFF. Here the CDR3 DNA reads TGTGCCAGCAGCTCAACGGGGGGGGCAGGAGAGCAGTTCTTC.

This clonotype was detected many times. This chain links TRBV20-1 with TRBJ2-1; 13 bases are shared with TRBD2. Trimming at V came to 4 bases and at J to 7 bases, leaving 4 bases not matched to a gene. The CDR3 sequence is 14 residues long. Germline V gene sequence: CDR1 DFQATT, CDR2 SNEGSKA (reference sequence). The CDR3 spells CSAKTSGRRNEQFF. In nucleotides, the CDR3 is TGCAGTGCTAAGACTAGCGGGAGGCGGAATGAGCAGTTCTTC.

The V gene is TRBV6-2 or TRBV6-3, the J gene TRBJ2-1; 14 nucleotides line up with TRBD2. CDR1 MNHEY and CDR2 SVGEGT come from the germline V gene. V lost 5 bases to trimming and J lost 5 bases; unmatched junction nucleotides: 8. CDR3 size: 17 residues. CDR3 sequence: CASSPGLAGAIHNEQFF. In nucleotides, the CDR3 is TGTGCCAGCAGTCCGGGACTAGCGGGGGCCATACACAATGAGCAGTTCTTC.

This clonotype came up a few times. The chain recombines TRBV12-3 or TRBV12-4 with TRBJ2-3, with 10 nucleotides matching TRBD2. V dropped 3 bases and J dropped 4; count of bases not matched to a gene: 4. This CDR3 is 15 amino acids long. The CDR3 here is CASSFKSGGADTQYF. CDR3 sequence (DNA): TGTGCCAGCAGTTTTAAGAGCGGGGGGGCAGATACGCAGTATTTT.

The V gene is TRBV7-2, the J gene TRBJ1-2; possibly TRBD1 for D (5 bases). The length of the CDR3 is 14 residues. V lost 5 bases to trimming and J lost 1 base, with 11 bases between them. Germline V gene sequence: CDR1 SGHTA, CDR2 FQGNSA. CDR3 in amino acids: CASSPRDLNYGYTF. Written as DNA, the CDR3 is TGTGCCAGCAGCCCGAGGGACCTTAACTATGGCTACACCTTC.

In this sample, this clonotype turned up many times. The chain recombines TRBV20-1 with TRBJ2-6; D may be TRBD2 (6 bases). Germline lookup yields CDR1 DFQATT and CDR2 SNEGSKA (reference sequence). This CDR3 comprises 16 residues. Trimming took off 0 bases at V and 4 bases at J, with 13 bases between the two ends. CDR3: CSARDLMGRGANVLTF. The CDR3 nucleotides read TGCAGTGCTAGAGATCTCATGGGGAGGGGGGCCAACGTCCTGACTTTC.